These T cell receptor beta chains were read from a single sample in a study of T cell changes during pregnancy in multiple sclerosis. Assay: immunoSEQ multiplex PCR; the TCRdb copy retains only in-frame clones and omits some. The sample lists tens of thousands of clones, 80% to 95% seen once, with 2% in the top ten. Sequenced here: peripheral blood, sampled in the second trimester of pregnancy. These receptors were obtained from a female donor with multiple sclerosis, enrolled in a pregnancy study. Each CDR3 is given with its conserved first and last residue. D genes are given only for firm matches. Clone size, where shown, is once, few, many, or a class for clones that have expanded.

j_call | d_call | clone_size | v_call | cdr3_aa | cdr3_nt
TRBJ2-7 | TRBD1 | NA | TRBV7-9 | CASRPGTGVSEQYF | TGTGCCAGCAGACCCGGGACAGGGGTCTCCGAGCAGTACTTC
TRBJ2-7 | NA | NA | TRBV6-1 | CASWTPTYEQYF | TGTGCCAGCTGGACTCCAACCTACGAGCAGTACTTC
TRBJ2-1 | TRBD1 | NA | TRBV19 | CASRFGTGYHEQFF | TGTGCCAGTAGATTCGGGACAGGGTATCATGAGCAGTTCTTC
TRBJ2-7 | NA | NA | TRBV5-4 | CASRGGPRGEQYF | TGTGCCAGCAGAGGAGGGCCCCGGGGCGAGCAGTACTTC
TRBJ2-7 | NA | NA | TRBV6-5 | CASSYGAVRSEQYF | TGTGCCAGCAGTTACGGAGCAGTAAGGAGCGAGCAGTACTTC
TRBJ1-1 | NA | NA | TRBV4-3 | CASSQDVSAKGTEAFF | TGCGCCAGCAGCCAAGATGTTTCCGCAAAGGGGACTGAAGCTTTCTTT
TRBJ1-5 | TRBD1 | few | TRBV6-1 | CASSSTGVSNQPQHF | TGTGCCAGCAGTAGCACAGGGGTTAGCAATCAGCCCCAGCATTTT
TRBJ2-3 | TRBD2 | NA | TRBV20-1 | CSGGDTDTQYF | TGCTCGGGGGGGGACACAGATACGCAGTATTTT
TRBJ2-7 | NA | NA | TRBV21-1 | CARSLWGGLHEQYF | TGTGCCAGGTCGTTGTGGGGGGGTCTCCACGAGCAGTACTTC
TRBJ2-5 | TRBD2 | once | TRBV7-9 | CASSLGLADIQETQYF | TGTGCCAGCAGCTTAGGACTAGCGGATATCCAAGAGACCCAGTACTTC
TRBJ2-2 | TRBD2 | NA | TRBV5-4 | CASSGAGAGMTGELFF | TGTGCCAGCAGCGGAGCGGGAGCGGGTATGACCGGGGAGCTGTTTTTT
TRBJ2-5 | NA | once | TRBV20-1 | CSALLETQYF | TGCAGTGCCCTCTTGGAGACCCAGTACTTC
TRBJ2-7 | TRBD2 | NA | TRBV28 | CASSPGGGPYEQYF | TGTGCCAGCAGTCCTGGGGGGGGACCCTACGAGCAGTACTTC
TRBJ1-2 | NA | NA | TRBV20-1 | CSASPSGGYTF | TGCAGTGCTAGCCCCTCGGGTGGCTACACCTTC
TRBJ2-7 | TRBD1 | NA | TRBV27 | CASSSTGQGIYEQYF | TGTGCCAGCAGTTCAACGGGACAGGGCATCTACGAGCAGTACTTC
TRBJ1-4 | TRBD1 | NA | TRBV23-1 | CASSHLPGQGIFLSIRANEKLFF | TGCGCCAGCAGTCATCTTCCGGGACAGGGGATTTTTTTGAGTATCCGGGCTAATGAAAAACTGTTTTTT
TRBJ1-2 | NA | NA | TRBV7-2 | CASSLVDSPFRYTF | TGTGCCAGCAGCTTAGTGGACAGCCCCTTTCGCTACACCTTC
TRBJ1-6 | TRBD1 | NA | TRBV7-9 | CASSFRQGDRNSPLHF | TGTGCCAGCAGCTTTAGACAGGGGGACCGTAATTCACCCCTCCACTTT
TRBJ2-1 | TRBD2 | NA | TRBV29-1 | CSVEDPRTSGSAWEQFF | TGCAGCGTTGAAGACCCGCGGACTAGCGGGAGTGCGTGGGAGCAGTTCTTC
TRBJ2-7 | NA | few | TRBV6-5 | CASSYSPDSPYEQYF | TGTGCCAGCAGTTACTCGCCGGACAGCCCCTACGAGCAGTACTTC
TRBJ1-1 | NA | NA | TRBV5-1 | CASSLAGGYTEAFF | TGCGCCAGCAGCTTGGCCGGGGGTTACACTGAAGCTTTCTTT
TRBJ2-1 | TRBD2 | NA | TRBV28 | CASLDRGSYNEQFF | TGTGCCAGCCTAGATCGCGGGAGTTACAATGAGCAGTTCTTC
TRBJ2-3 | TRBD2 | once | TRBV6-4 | CASSARAGGTDTQYF | TGTGCCAGCAGTGCTCGGGCGGGGGGCACAGATACGCAGTATTTT
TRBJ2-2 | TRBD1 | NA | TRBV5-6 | CASSLMGTGVMSNTGELFF | TGTGCCAGCAGCCTGATGGGGACAGGGGTCATGTCGAACACCGGGGAGCTGTTTTTT
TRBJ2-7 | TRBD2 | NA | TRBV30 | CASQTSGPLEQYF | TGTGCCTCCCAGACTAGCGGACCTTTGGAGCAGTACTTC
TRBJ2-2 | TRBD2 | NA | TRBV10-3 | CATGAGENTGELFF | TGTGCCACCGGGGCGGGGGAGAACACCGGGGAGCTGTTTTTT
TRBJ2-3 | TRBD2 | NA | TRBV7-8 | CASSSTSGGFTDTQYF | TGTGCCAGCAGCTCCACTAGCGGGGGGTTTACAGATACGCAGTATTTT
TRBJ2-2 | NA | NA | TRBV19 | CASSMRRAGELFF | TGTGCCAGTAGTATGAGGAGGGCCGGGGAGCTGTTTTTT
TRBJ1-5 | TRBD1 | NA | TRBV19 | CASSIGWDRVDNQPQHF | TGTGCCAGTAGTATAGGATGGGACAGGGTGGACAATCAGCCCCAGCATTTT
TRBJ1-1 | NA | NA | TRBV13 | CASSLGQMNTEAFF | TGTGCCAGCAGCTTAGGGCAGATGAACACTGAAGCTTTCTTT
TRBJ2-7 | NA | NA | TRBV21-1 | CASSKILAGASEQYF | TGTGCCAGCAGCAAAATTCTAGCGGGAGCCTCCGAGCAGTACTTC
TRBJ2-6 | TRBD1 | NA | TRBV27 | CASRRQGLVGANVLTF | TGTGCCAGCAGGCGACAGGGCTTGGTTGGGGCCAACGTCCTGACTTTC
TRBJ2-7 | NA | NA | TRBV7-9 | CASSIRQGPIYYEQYF | TGTGCCAGCAGCATCCGGCAGGGGCCAATTTACTACGAGCAGTACTTC